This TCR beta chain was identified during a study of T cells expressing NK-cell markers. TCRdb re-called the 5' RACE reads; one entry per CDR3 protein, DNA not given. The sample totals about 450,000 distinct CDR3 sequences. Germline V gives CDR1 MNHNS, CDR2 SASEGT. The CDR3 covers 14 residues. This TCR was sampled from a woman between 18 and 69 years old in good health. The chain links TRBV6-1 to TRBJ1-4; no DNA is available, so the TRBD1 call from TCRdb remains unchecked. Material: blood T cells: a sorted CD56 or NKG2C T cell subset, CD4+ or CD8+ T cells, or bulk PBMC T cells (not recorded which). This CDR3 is CASRTGTENEKLFF.